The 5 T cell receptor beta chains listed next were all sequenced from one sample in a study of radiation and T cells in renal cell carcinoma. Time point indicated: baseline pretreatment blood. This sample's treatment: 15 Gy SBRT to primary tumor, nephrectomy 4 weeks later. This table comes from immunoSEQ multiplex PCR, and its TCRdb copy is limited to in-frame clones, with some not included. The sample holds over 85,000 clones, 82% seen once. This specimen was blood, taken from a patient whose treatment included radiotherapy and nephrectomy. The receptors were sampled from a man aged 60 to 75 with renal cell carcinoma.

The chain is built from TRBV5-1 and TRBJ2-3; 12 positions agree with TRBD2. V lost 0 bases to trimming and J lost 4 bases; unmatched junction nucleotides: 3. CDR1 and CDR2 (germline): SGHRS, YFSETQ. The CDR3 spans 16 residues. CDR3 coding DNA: TGCGCCAGCAGCTTGGCACTAGCGGGAGGCGCAGATACGCAGTATTTT. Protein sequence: CASSLALAGGADTQYF. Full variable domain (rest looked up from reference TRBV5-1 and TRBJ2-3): KAGVTQTPRYLIKTRGQQVTLSCSPISGHRSVSWYQQTPGQGLQFLFEYFSETQRNKGNFPGRFSGRQFSNSRSEMNVSTLELGDSALYLCASSLALAGGADTQYFGPGTRLTVL.

The CDR3 nucleotides are TGTGCCAGCAGCTTGGTATCAGAGCCCCAGCATTTT. Amino acids: CASSLVSEPQHF. The rearrangement uses TRBV5-5 and TRBJ1-5; D gene uncertain. CDR3 size: 12 residues. Germline values: CDR1 SGHKS, CDR2 YYEKEE (reference sequence). V was trimmed by 0 bases and J by 8 bases, leaving 6 bases between them.

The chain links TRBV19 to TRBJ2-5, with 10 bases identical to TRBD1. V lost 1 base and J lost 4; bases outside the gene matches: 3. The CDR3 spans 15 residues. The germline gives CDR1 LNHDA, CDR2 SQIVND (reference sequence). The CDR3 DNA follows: TGTGCCAGTAGTATAGCTGGGACAGGGGCAGAGACCCAGTACTTC. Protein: CASSIAGTGAETQYF.

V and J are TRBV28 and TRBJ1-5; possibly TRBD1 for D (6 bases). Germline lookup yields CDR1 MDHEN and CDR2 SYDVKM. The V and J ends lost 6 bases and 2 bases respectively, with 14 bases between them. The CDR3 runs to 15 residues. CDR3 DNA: TGTGCCAGCAGCGGCGGGCGACAGGGCAATCAGCCCCAGCATTTT. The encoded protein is CASSGGRQGNQPQHF.

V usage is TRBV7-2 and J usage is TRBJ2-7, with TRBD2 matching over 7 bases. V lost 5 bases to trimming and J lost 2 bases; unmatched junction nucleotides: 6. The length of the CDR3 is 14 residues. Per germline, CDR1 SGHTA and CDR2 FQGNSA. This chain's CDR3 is CASSEGLVPYEQYF. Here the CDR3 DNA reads TGTGCCAGCAGCGAAGGACTAGTTCCCTACGAGCAGTACTTC.